Sequencing of this T cell receptor (beta chain) was carried out in a study of T cell repertoires in cytomegalovirus infection. Study-level information: CMV infection plus the matching HLA type was flagged by public TCR beta signatures.

Of note for this clonotype: The antigen is undetermined.

Each CDR3 protein gets one entry after TCRdb re-called the reads with MiXCR. In the table there are about 180,000 distinct CDR3 sequences, about a sixth of which are singletons. Regarding the study as a whole: CMV-specific TCR beta clonotypes restricted by HLA-C dominated the ex vivo response. Identification of carriers of CMV plus the relevant HLA was performed using cumulative public TCR beta family frequency.

Per germline, CDR1 MDHEN and CDR2 SYDVKM. Trimming pared 3 bases from V and 6 bases from J, leaving 18 bases between. This CDR3 region has 15 residues. The sample was CD8+ T cells from PBMCs. The TCR was taken from a human donor in good health (CMV status not recorded). Some clones in this sample may be carry-over from other donors' samples. The rearrangement links TRBV28 to TRBJ2-7; D uncertain. This CDR3 is CASSFPRGLGIEQYF. The CDR3 DNA sequence: TGTGCCAGCAGTTTCCCCCGAGGTTTAGGGATCGAGCAGTACTTC.